This entry lists 11 T cell receptor beta chains sequenced from one sample in a study of CD8+CD57+ T cells in acquired aplastic anemia. Patients picked for sequencing had shown CD8+CD57+ cell expansion detected by flow cytometry. TCR beta VDJ and CDR3 profiling used genomic DNA as template. TCRdb ran MiXCR on the reads and lists one entry per CDR3 protein. The data hold roughly 280,000 distinct CDR3 sequences, with approximately 57% observed a single time. The specimen was sorted CD4+, CD8+, or CD8+CD57+ T cells (not recorded which) from PBMCs. The receptors were gathered from a human donor with aplastic anemia.

The CDR3 is CASSLTGTQETQYF. The CDR3 DNA sequence: TGTGCCAGCAGCTTGACAGGGACCCAAGAGACCCAGTACTTC. V is TRBV7-9 and J is TRBJ2-5; TRBD1 agrees at 7 bases. The CDR3 extends over 14 amino acids. CDR1 is SEHNR and CDR2 is FQNEAQ in the germline V gene (reference sequence). With 3 bases clipped from V and 1 base from J, the junction kept 2 bases outside the gene matches.

This clonotype has ten or more counts. The genes are TRBV3-1 and TRBJ1-1; 9 bases line up with TRBD1. The CDR3 is 12 amino acids. Germline V gene lookup returns CDR1 LGHDT and CDR2 YNNKEL (reference sequence). The V gene end was trimmed by 6 bases and the J gene end by 4 bases; junction bases not matched to a gene: 0. DNA for the CDR3: TGTGCCAGCAGACAGGGGGCCACTGAAGCTTTCTTT. Its protein product is CASRQGATEAFF.

V usage is TRBV20-1 and J usage is TRBJ2-2, with 8 bases identical to TRBD2. The CDR3 is 12 residues long. The trim removed 4 bases at V and 7 bases at J, leaving 2 bases unmatched. From germline, CDR1 is DFQATT and CDR2 SNEGSKA (reference sequence). This CDR3 is CSAKGTSGELFF. Written as DNA, the CDR3 is TGCAGTGCTAAAGGGACTAGCGGGGAGCTGTTTTTT.

The V gene is TRBV20-1, the J gene TRBJ2-1; TRBD2 matches at 11 bases. CDR3 size: 14 residues. Germline lookup yields CDR1 DFQATT and CDR2 SNEGSKA (reference sequence). V was pared by 7 bases and J by 7 bases, with 9 bases of the junction left unmatched. CDR3 bases: TGCAGTGTTTTAGCGGGGGGGCCATGGAATGAGCAGTTCTTC. Its protein product is CSVLAGGPWNEQFF.

The chain carries TRBV20-1 and TRBJ1-1; TRBD1 matches at 10 bases. Germline loops: CDR1 DFQATT, CDR2 SNEGSKA (reference sequence). V lost 3 bases to trimming and J lost 0 bases; unmatched junction nucleotides: 10. The CDR3 has 17 amino acids. Here the CDR3 DNA reads TGCAGTGCTAGTTCGACAGGGGGCGGCTCCTTGAACACTGAAGCTTTCTTT. The encoded protein is CSASSTGGGSLNTEAFF.

This clonotype has more than one count but fewer than ten. The chain has TRBV29-1 and TRBJ2-5; D is unresolved. V gave up 4 bases and J gave up 7 bases, with 10 bases separating them. Germline lookup yields CDR1 SQVTM and CDR2 ANQGSEA. This CDR3 is built from 11 residues. This chain's CDR3 is CSVVWLATQYF. The CDR3 DNA reads as TGCAGCGTTGTTTGGTTGGCGACCCAGTACTTC.

This clonotype ranks as medium-sized (0.01 to 0.1%). This chain connects TRBV20-1 to TRBJ2-7; D remains ambiguous. The CDR3 covers 14 residues. Trimming shortened V by 1 base and J by 4 bases, and 14 bases separated the two germline ends. Per the germline V gene, CDR1 is DFQATT and CDR2 is SNEGSKA (reference sequence). The CDR3 reads CSARAPSSWYEQYF. The CDR3 nucleotides are TGCAGTGCTAGAGCTCCGTCATCGTGGTACGAGCAGTACTTC.

The chain combines TRBV19 with TRBJ2-1; D gene uncertain. This CDR3 is built from 15 residues. CDR1 and CDR2 (germline): LNHDA, SQIVND (reference sequence). Trimming removed 4 bases at V and 0 bases at J, with 10 bases between. Here the CDR3 reads CASSTAESSYNEQFF. In DNA, the CDR3 is TGTGCCAGTAGTACGGCAGAGAGCTCCTACAATGAGCAGTTCTTC.

The genes are TRBV9 and TRBJ1-2; D might be TRBD1 (5 bases). The germline V gene has CDR1 SGDLS and CDR2 YYNGEE. Trimming took off 2 bases at V and 10 bases at J, with 12 bases between the two ends. The CDR3 has 12 residues. CDR3 DNA: TGTGCCAGCAGCGTTCGGGGGGACGCCTACACCTTC. Its translation: CASSVRGDAYTF.

The J gene is TRBJ2-7, the V gene TRBV19; D is ambiguous. Germline V lookup: CDR1 LNHDA, CDR2 SQIVND (reference sequence). The CDR3 has 13 residues. Trimming cost V 1 base and J 2 bases, with 6 bases left between them. CDR3 sequence reads: CASSIGLTYEQYF. CDR3 nucleotides: TGTGCCAGTAGTATAGGGTTAACCTACGAGCAGTACTTC.

The rearrangement links TRBV5-5 to TRBJ1-1, with D unclear. From germline, CDR1 is SGHKS and CDR2 YYEKEE (reference sequence). Deletions cut 4 bases from V and 7 bases from J, with 14 bases between. CDR3 length: 13 residues. The CDR3 reads CASSPLSRSEAFF. The CDR3, as DNA: TGTGCCAGCAGCCCGCTCTCGAGGAGTGAAGCTTTCTTT.